This TCR beta chain appears in the sequencing data of a study of response to subunit inactivated influenza vaccine. Broader study findings: Authors suggested each seasonal flu vaccination may recruit only limited numbers of new T cells.

TCRdb re-derived calls from the RT-PCR reads in MiXCR, one entry per CDR3 protein. Here the sample spans 550,000 to 800,000 distinct CDR3 sequences, about 15% being singletons. This clonotype was seen ten or more times. Its target is unknown. The trim removed 4 bases at V and 5 bases at J, leaving 3 bases unmatched. This CDR3 comprises 14 residues. CDR1 and CDR2 (germline): LGHDT, YNNKEL (reference sequence). The receptor's source is a man aged 50 or older who received an inactivated influenza vaccine. The chain recombines TRBV3-1 with TRBJ1-4; the match to TRBD1 covers 8 bases. Specimen: PBMCs from blood, collected around 15 days before vaccination. CDR3 protein: CASSRTGRNEKLFF. The DNA of the CDR3 is TGTGCCAGCAGCCGGACAGGGCGAAATGAAAAACTGTTTTTT. The full variable domain, with the rest looked up from reference TRBV3-1 and TRBJ1-4, is DTAVSQTPKYLVTQMGNDKSIKCEQNLGHDTMYWYKQDSKKFLKIMFSYNNKELIINETVPNRFSPKSPDKAHLNLHINSLELGDSAVYFCASSRTGRNEKLFFGSGTQLSVL.